This TCR beta chain stems from a study of T cell repertoires in cytomegalovirus infection. As for the study in general: TCR beta signatures that were public indicated CMV infection and matching HLA type. Study-level points and caveats: Ex vivo responses were dominated by HLA-C-restricted CMV-specific TCR beta clonotypes. Carriers of CMV and the relevant HLA type were discriminated by public TCR beta frequency.

Regarding this clonotype: Its antigen remains unidentified.

From germline, CDR1 is SQVTM and CDR2 ANQGSEA. The CDR3 covers 15 residues. Trimming took 5 bases from V and 2 from J; bases not matched to a gene: 7. TCRdb ran MiXCR on the reads and lists one entry per CDR3 protein. Of hundreds of thousands of distinct CDR3 sequences in the sample, approximately 6.7% are singletons; the top ten hold about 6%. The clonotype was recovered from a human donor in good health (CMV status not recorded). Some clones in this sample may be carry-over from other donors' samples. The sequenced sample consisted of PBMCs. The V and J genes are TRBV29-1 and TRBJ2-1; 9 nucleotides align to TRBD2. CDR3 amino acids: CSVPGASGAYNEQFF. The CDR3 nucleotides read TGCAGCGTTCCGGGGGCTAGCGGGGCCTACAATGAGCAGTTCTTC.